This T cell receptor beta chain derives from a study of T cell responses to AZD1222 COVID-19 vaccine. Study results and limitations: The number of AZD1222 recipients seropositive at baseline was only five to seven. Rises in breadth and depth of Spike-specific TCRs came after two AZD1222 doses.

TCRdb keeps only in-frame clones here, not all; method: immunoSEQ multiplex PCR. The sample yields about 120,000 clones, 80% to 90% seen once. Germline CDR1 and CDR2: SNHLY and FYNNEI. The CDR3 length is 13 residues. V shed 3 bases, J shed 8 bases, and the junction held 6 bases outside the gene matches. As concerns this clone: Its antigen is currently unknown.

The starting material was peripheral blood, obtained on day 0 of MenACWY control vaccination. The TCR was taken from an adult in good health. V is TRBV2 and J is TRBJ1-2; 7 bases line up with TRBD1. The CDR3 DNA follows: TGTGCCAGCAGTGACGAGACAGGGATGGGCTACACCTTC. Residues: CASSDETGMGYTF.